These 30 T cell receptor beta chains were sequenced from one sample in a study of neurological immune-mediated disorders. MiXCR, run by TCRdb on the 5' RACE reads, gives a single entry per CDR3 protein. The data contain about 58,000 distinct CDR3 sequences, 3% to 4% of them singletons. Material: PBMCs. These receptors were collected from a woman aged 60-75 years with multiple sclerosis.

There are many counts of this clonotype. V is TRBV12-3 or TRBV12-4 and J is TRBJ1-5; TRBD1 is a possible D gene (6 bases). The CDR3 loop spans 15 amino acids. Trimming shortened V by 5 bases and J by 5 bases, and 16 bases separated the two germline ends. CDR3 coding DNA: TGTGCCAGCAGTGAGACAGGCAAGTACCATCAGCCCCAGCATTTT. The encoded protein is CASSETGKYHQPQHF.

The table lists this clonotype with many counts. This chain joins TRBV10-3 and TRBJ2-2; 7 nucleotides agree with TRBD2. The length of the CDR3 is 15 residues. Germline trimming cut 6 bases from V and 6 bases from J; bases unmatched to any gene: 10. CDR1 is ENHRY, CDR2 SYGVKD, per germline. The CDR3 region is CAISREAPVSGELFF. CDR3 in DNA: TGTGCCATCAGCCGGGAGGCCCCAGTGTCCGGGGAGCTGTTTTTT.

Many counts were recorded for this clonotype. The V call is TRBV9, the J call TRBJ1-5; TRBD1 aligns across 9 bases. Trimming removed 4 bases from V and 0 bases from J; junction bases left unmatched: 11. Germline V lookup: CDR1 SGDLS, CDR2 YYNGEE. The CDR3 is 18 residues long. CDR3 DNA: TGTGCCAGCAGCCTCGGGACAGGGAGGGCTTATAGCAATCAGCCCCAGCATTTT. This encodes CASSLGTGRAYSNQPQHF.

Many counts were recorded for this clonotype. V usage is TRBV20-1 and J usage is TRBJ2-7; a possible D gene is TRBD1 (6 bases). This CDR3 is 14 amino acids long. Trimming cost V 2 bases and J 5 bases, with 16 bases left between them. The germline V gene has CDR1 DFQATT and CDR2 SNEGSKA (reference sequence). The CDR3 DNA follows: TGCAGTGCTAGAAACTCACAGGGATCTAACGAGCAGTACTTC. It encodes CSARNSQGSNEQYF.

This clonotype was seen many times. Here the CDR3 reads CSARMPRRYTEAFF. As DNA, the CDR3 is TGCAGTGCTAGGATGCCCCGGCGGTACACTGAAGCTTTCTTT. V is TRBV20-1 and J is TRBJ1-1; D gene ambiguous. Trimming pared 3 bases from V and 3 bases from J, leaving 14 bases between. This CDR3 comprises 14 residues. Germline V gene lookup returns CDR1 DFQATT and CDR2 SNEGSKA (reference sequence).

The chain joins TRBV3-1 to TRBJ1-1, with D unresolved. The CDR3 extends over 13 amino acids. CDR1 LGHDT and CDR2 YNNKEL come from the germline V gene (reference sequence). The V end was cut by 7 bases, the J end by 0 bases, with 9 bases between. The CDR3 bases are TGTGCCAGCAAGCGGGCAATGAACACTGAAGCTTTCTTT. Protein product: CASKRAMNTEAFF.

The sample holds many counts of this clonotype. The V call is TRBV7-2, the J call TRBJ2-7; D call uncertain. The length of the CDR3 is 13 residues. CDR1 is SGHTA, CDR2 FQGNSA, per germline. Trimming pared 5 bases from V and 5 bases from J, leaving 13 bases between. The CDR3 DNA reads TGTGCCAGCAGCACCTGGACGGTTAACGAGCAGTACTTC. Amino acids: CASSTWTVNEQYF. The whole variable domain, filled in from reference TRBV7-2 and TRBJ2-7, reads GAGVSQSPSNKVTEKGKDVELRCDPISGHTALYWYRQSLGQGLEFLIYFQGNSAPDKSGLPSDRFSAERTGGSVSTLTIQRTQQEDSAVYLCASSTWTVNEQYFGPGTRLTVT.

Many counts were recorded for this clonotype. The chain has TRBV5-1 and TRBJ2-3; 9 positions agree with TRBD2. Germline lookup yields CDR1 SGHRS and CDR2 YFSETQ. V dropped 3 bases and J dropped 3; count of bases not matched to a gene: 17. The CDR3 extends over 19 amino acids. CDR3 DNA: TGCGCCAGCAGCTACCACACCATCTTTACGGGACTAGCAACAGATACGCAGTATTTT. It codes for CASSYHTIFTGLATDTQYF.

Many counts were recorded for this clonotype. V and J are TRBV20-1 and TRBJ2-1; no reliable D call. Germline V lookup: CDR1 DFQATT, CDR2 SNEGSKA (reference sequence). This CDR3 has 15 amino acids. Deletions cut 0 bases from V and 6 bases from J, with 15 bases between. CDR3 in DNA: TGCAGTGCTAGAGATTTTTTAGATATCCGCAATGAGCAGTTCTTC. As protein: CSARDFLDIRNEQFF.

This clonotype was found many times. The chain combines TRBV20-1 with TRBJ1-1; a weak D match, TRBD1 (5 bases). The CDR3 spans 14 residues. Trimming cost V 1 base and J 2 bases, with 11 bases left between them. Germline CDR1 is DFQATT and CDR2 is SNEGSKA (reference sequence). The CDR3 sequence is CSARGGGSNTEAFF. In DNA, the CDR3 is TGCAGTGCTAGAGGGGGGGGGTCTAACACTGAAGCTTTCTTT.

The table lists this clonotype with many counts. The genes are TRBV12-3 or TRBV12-4 and TRBJ2-4; D perhaps matches TRBD1 (6 bases). The CDR3 sequence is 16 residues long. V gave up 4 bases and J gave up 0 bases, with 13 bases separating them. The DNA of the CDR3 is TGTGCCAGCAGTTCCGGGACAAGGGTAGCCAAAAACATTCAGTACTTC. Translated, it gives CASSSGTRVAKNIQYF.

This clonotype has at least ten counts. The genes are TRBV7-9 and TRBJ2-7, with D perhaps matching TRBD2 (5 bases). Trimming cost V 3 bases and J 6 bases, with 15 bases left between them. Germline CDR1 is SEHNR and CDR2 is FQNEAQ (reference sequence). The CDR3 sequence is 14 residues long. The CDR3 protein is CASSFKEAQLEQYF. In DNA, the CDR3 is TGTGCCAGCAGCTTCAAGGAGGCCCAACTCGAGCAGTACTTC.

Many counts were recorded for this clonotype. The rearrangement joins TRBV5-1 to TRBJ2-7; 9 bases are a match to TRBD1. Trimming at V came to 1 base and at J to 4 bases, leaving 3 bases not matched to a gene. The CDR3 runs 14 residues. The germline CDR1 and CDR2 sequences are SGHRS and YFSETQ. The CDR3 DNA is TGCGCCAGCAGCTTGCCAGGACAGGGGTACGAGCAGTACTTC. Its translation: CASSLPGQGYEQYF.

This clonotype came up many times. This sequence joins TRBV29-1 and TRBJ2-4, with D perhaps being TRBD1 or TRBD2 (6 bases each). The V and J ends lost 2 bases and 9 bases respectively, with 14 bases between them. Germline-derived CDR1 and CDR2 are SQVTM and ANQGSEA. CDR3 size: 13 residues. Here the CDR3 DNA reads TGCAGCGTTGAACGGGGGCGAGGGAGCATTCAGTACTTC. Its protein product is CSVERGRGSIQYF.

The table lists this clonotype with many counts. The rearrangement joins TRBV28 to TRBJ1-5; the D gene is possibly TRBD1 (6 bases). In germline, CDR1 is MDHEN, CDR2 SYDVKM. The CDR3 has 13 amino acids. Trimming shortened V by 8 bases and J by 7 bases, and 15 bases separated the two germline ends. In DNA, the CDR3 is TGTGCCAGCCACGGGGGCAGGGGACAGCCCCAGCATTTT. Its translation is CASHGGRGQPQHF.

This clonotype was recorded many times. The chain recombines TRBV29-1 with TRBJ1-2; D not certain. CDR3 size: 11 residues. Germline CDR1 is SQVTM and CDR2 is ANQGSEA. Deletions cut 3 bases from V and 8 bases from J, with 10 bases between. The CDR3 sequence: CSVEGLDGYTF. The DNA of the CDR3 is TGCAGCGTTGAGGGCCTCGACGGCTACACCTTC.

This clonotype was found many times. The chain employs TRBV3-1 and TRBJ1-1, with D perhaps TRBD1 (5 bases). V lost 2 bases, J lost 5 bases, and 12 bases lay in between. Germline V CDR1 and CDR2: LGHDT, YNNKEL (reference sequence). The CDR3 sequence is 14 residues long. The CDR3 DNA is TGTGCCAGCAGCCAAACTCAGGGAGGGACTGAAGCTTTCTTT. Residues: CASSQTQGGTEAFF.

This clonotype was detected a few times. This rearrangement joins TRBV9 to TRBJ2-7; 10 nucleotides align to TRBD1. The CDR3 runs 15 residues. J was trimmed by 2 bases and V by 2 bases; bases with no gene match: 4. Per germline, CDR1 SGDLS and CDR2 YYNGEE. In nucleotides, the CDR3 is TGTGCCAGCAGCGTGGGGACAGGGGATCCCTACGAGCAGTACTTC. Its translation is CASSVGTGDPYEQYF.

This clonotype was counted at least ten times. V is TRBV6-2 or TRBV6-3 and J is TRBJ1-5; the D is unclear. The CDR3 is made up of 12 amino acids. Trimming pared 7 bases from V and 9 bases from J, leaving 13 bases between. The germline V gene has CDR1 MNHEY and CDR2 SVGEGT. CDR3 sequence (DNA): TGTGCCAGCAACTTTCGCGGAGGGCCCCAGCATTTT. It yields the protein CASNFRGGPQHF.

This clonotype was found many times. The rearrangement joins TRBV3-1 to TRBJ2-5, with D perhaps given as TRBD1 or TRBD2 (5 bases each). Germline-derived CDR1 and CDR2 are LGHDT and YNNKEL (reference sequence). V lost 3 bases and J lost 5, with 16 bases in between. The CDR3 consists of 15 residues. The CDR3 is CASSHSGARRETQYF. The CDR3 DNA reads as TGTGCCAGCAGCCACTCCGGGGCGCGGAGGGAGACCCAGTACTTC.

This clonotype was detected many times. The chain has TRBV5-1 and TRBJ2-1; D may be TRBD1 (7 bases). CDR1 and CDR2 from the germline V gene are SGHRS and YFSETQ. CDR3 length: 15 residues. V was shortened by 5 bases and J by 7 bases, with 19 bases between the two germline ends. In nucleotides, the CDR3 is TGCGCCAGCAGTCCAGGGGGGACATCGAGGAATGAGCAGTTCTTC. This translates into CASSPGGTSRNEQFF.

This clonotype was found many times. The chain employs TRBV28 and TRBJ1-1; no clear D gene. Per germline, CDR1 MDHEN and CDR2 SYDVKM. The CDR3 runs to 14 residues. Between the trimmed V and J ends, which lost 6 bases and 1 base, there was a span of 12 bases. For the CDR3, the DNA is TGTGCCAGCAGCTCCCCGGGAGCGAACACTGAAGCTTTCTTT. It yields the protein CASSSPGANTEAFF.

This clonotype has a count of ten or more. The rearrangement joins TRBV10-3 to TRBJ2-1, with TRBD2 identical over 10 bases. This CDR3 contains 15 residues. CDR1 and CDR2 (germline): ENHRY, SYGVKD. V shed 2 bases, J shed 4 bases, and the junction held 2 bases outside the gene matches. The CDR3 sequence is CAISERAGGYNEQFF. In nucleotides, the CDR3 is TGTGCCATCAGTGAGCGAGCGGGGGGGTACAATGAGCAGTTCTTC.

This clonotype has a count of ten or more. The chain links TRBV10-3 to TRBJ2-7; 15 positions match TRBD2. This CDR3 comprises 17 residues. CDR1 and CDR2 from the germline V gene are ENHRY and SYGVKD. Trimming at V came to 7 bases and at J to 2 bases, leaving 9 bases not matched to a gene. CDR3 sequence reads: CAIMGSGTSGRPYEQYF. CDR3 nucleotide sequence: TGTGCCATCATGGGTTCTGGGACTAGCGGGAGGCCCTACGAGCAGTACTTC.

This clonotype was recorded many times. CDR3 in amino acids: CASSPNPGQDYNEQFF. DNA for the CDR3: TGTGCCAGCAGTCCAAACCCGGGACAGGACTACAATGAGCAGTTCTTC. The chain carries TRBV6-4 and TRBJ2-1; 8 bases are a match to TRBD1. With V trimmed by 5 bases and J by 3 bases, 9 bases remained unmatched. The germline V gene has CDR1 MRHNA and CDR2 SNTAGT. There are 16 residues in the CDR3.

The table lists this clonotype with many counts. J is TRBJ2-3 and V is TRBV15; the D gene is possibly TRBD2 (5 bases). Trimming took 0 bases from V and 4 from J, leaving 11 bases between them. CDR1 is LNHNV, CDR2 YYDKDF, per germline (reference sequence). This CDR3 is 15 amino acids long. DNA of the CDR3: TGTGCCACCAGCAGAGAAACGGGATCGGCAGATACGCAGTATTTT. Translated: CATSRETGSADTQYF.

This clonotype was detected many times. The rearrangement links TRBV6-6 to TRBJ2-7; 8 bases fit TRBD2. The germline gives CDR1 MNHNY, CDR2 SVGAGI (reference sequence). The CDR3 is 16 amino acids. Losses at the gene ends were 8 bases for V and 1 base for J; bases not matched to a gene: 13. This CDR3 is CASSVSRTSRSYEQYF. The CDR3 bases are TGTGCCAGCTCGGTGTCGAGGACTAGCCGATCCTACGAGCAGTACTTC.

This sequence joins TRBV6-2 or TRBV6-3 and TRBJ1-5, with 7 positions matching TRBD1. The germline V gene encodes CDR1 MNHEY and CDR2 SVGEGT. The CDR3 loop spans 16 amino acids. Losses at the gene ends were 2 bases for V and 3 bases for J; bases not matched to a gene: 7. The CDR3 DNA reads as TGTGCCAGCAGTTACGGACGGACAGGCCTCAATCAGCCCCAGCATTTT. Translated, it gives CASSYGRTGLNQPQHF.

This clonotype was seen repeatedly, ten times or more. This chain's CDR3 is CSAKRTGKETQYF. The CDR3 DNA follows: TGCAGTGCCAAGAGGACAGGGAAAGAGACCCAGTACTTC. The chain couples TRBV20-1 to TRBJ2-5; TRBD1 agrees at 8 bases. V was clipped by 6 bases and J by 3 bases; unmatched bases: 6. This CDR3 region has 13 residues. The germline CDR1 and CDR2 sequences are DFQATT and SNEGSKA (reference sequence).

This clonotype was observed many times. The genes are TRBV12-3 or TRBV12-4 and TRBJ1-2; D not resolved. V lost 3 bases and J lost 6, with 14 bases in between. The CDR3 totals 14 residues. Here the CDR3 DNA reads TGTGCCAGCAGTTTTTTCATTTCATTTGATGGCTACACCTTC. This codes for CASSFFISFDGYTF.